This T cell receptor (beta chain) was sequenced in a study of T cells after yellow fever vaccination. CDR3 length: 14 residues. V was clipped by 3 bases and J by 4 bases, with 15 bases between them. Germline lookup yields CDR1 DFQATT and CDR2 SNEGSKA (reference sequence). TCRdb reprocessed the 5' RACE reads with MiXCR, giving one entry per CDR3 protein. The table records some 560,000 distinct CDR3 sequences, roughly 17% of them present only once. Notes on the study in general: A small share of clonotypes appeared in both CD4 and CD8 compartments. Primary-vaccination clones mostly resurfaced post-booster (96% CD4, approximately 90% CD8). On re-exposure, the response was weaker but peaked faster, at day 5 versus 15.

Concerning this clonotype: Antigen: not known.

The specimen was PBMCs, collected about 5 days after the first yellow fever vaccination. The sequence was collected from a young man who received the YFV17D yellow fever vaccine. This sequence joins TRBV20-1 and TRBJ1-1; D might be TRBD1 (5 bases). The CDR3 sequence: CSASPPGRGTEAFF. Here the CDR3 DNA reads TGCAGTGCTAGTCCCCCAGGGAGAGGCACTGAAGCTTTCTTT.